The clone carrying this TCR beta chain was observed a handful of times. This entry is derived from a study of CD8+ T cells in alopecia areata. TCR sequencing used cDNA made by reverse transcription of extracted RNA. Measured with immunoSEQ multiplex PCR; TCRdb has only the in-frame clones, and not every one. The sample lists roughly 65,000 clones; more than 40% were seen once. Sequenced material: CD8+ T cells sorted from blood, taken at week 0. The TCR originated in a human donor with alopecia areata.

The CDR3 sequence is CASSLEQLNYGYTF. The CDR3 coding sequence is TGTGCCAGCAGCTTAGAACAGCTAAACTATGGCTACACCTTC. This chain links TRBV7-9 with TRBJ1-2, with D uncertain. CDR3 length equals 14 residues. Germline-derived CDR1 and CDR2 are SEHNR and FQNEAQ (reference sequence). V was trimmed by 1 base and J by 2 bases, leaving 8 bases between them.